The text below deals with one T cell receptor beta chain. What it recognizes is unknown. These data originate in a study of shared clonotypes between healthy human individuals. Findings and limits, study-wide: Since donors were few, the genetic and exposure-history diversity represented was limited. Some clonotypes were shared by all four sorted-subset donors, while others were not shared. The non-shared ones had lower generation probabilities than the shared ones. Between a handful of donors, naive CD4 clonotypes were shared at a level of roughly 5.5%.

The assay was immunoSEQ multiplex PCR, and TCRdb's table has in-frame clones only and misses some. The table has 640,000 or so clones, less than 80% seen once. Germline loops: CDR1 MNHEY, CDR2 SMNVEV (reference sequence). The CDR3 is 16 amino acids. The J segment lost 7 bases and the V segment lost 6 bases, leaving 11 bases of the junction unmatched. The investigators split CD4+ cells into a CD45RA+ naive subset and a CD45RA-negative memory subset. The receptor was isolated from a woman between 25 and 40 years old in good health. Material for sequencing was memory CD4+ T cells sorted from blood. As for subset: CD45RA-negative fraction. This sequence joins TRBV27 and TRBJ1-6; the match to TRBD1 covers 8 bases. CDR3 in DNA: TGTGCCAGCAGATCCTTTTCAGGGGGCTCGAATTCACCCCTCCACTTT. Translated: CASRSFSGGSNSPLHF.